This is a list of T cell receptor beta chains from one sample in a study of cytomegalovirus exposure and HLA in healthy donors. Repertoires were generated with immunoSEQ multiplex PCR, while TCRdb's copy carries only in-frame clones and drops some. The sample has about 180,000 clones, less than 80% seen once. Sequenced input: PBMCs. The receptors originated from a man aged 18-30 years in good health and CMV-seronegative. Both conserved end residues are part of each CDR3. D genes are given only for firm matches. Not every row has a clone size; where given, it reads once, few, many or a size class.

clone_size,d_call,v_call,j_call,cdr3_nt,cdr3_aa
-,TRBD1,TRBV27,TRBJ1-6,TGTGCCAGCAGTTGGGGACAGCCCAATTCACCCCTCCACTTT,CASSWGQPNSPLHF
-,TRBD1,TRBV5-1,TRBJ1-3,TGCGCCAGCAGCCAGGAAGGGACAGTCGGAAACACCATATATTTT,CASSQEGTVGNTIYF
-,TRBD1,TRBV28,TRBJ1-3,TGTGCCAGCGGCAGACGACAGGGAAGAAACACCATATATTTT,CASGRRQGRNTIYF
-,-,TRBV6-5,TRBJ2-2,TGTGCCACCCGTTCAGACACCGGGGAGCTGTTTTTT,CATRSDTGELFF
-,-,TRBV5-1,TRBJ1-3,TGCGCCAGCAGCCCTACAGGGTTTGCCTCCGGAAACACCATATATTTT,CASSPTGFASGNTIYF
-,-,TRBV9,TRBJ2-2,TGTGCCAGCAGCCCCGACGGAGGGAGTTGGCTCACCGGGGAGCTGTTTTTT,CASSPDGGSWLTGELFF
-,-,TRBV10-3,TRBJ2-2,TGTGCCATCAGTGAGTCGATGGTCAGGAGGACCGGGGAGCTGTTTTTT,CAISESMVRRTGELFF
-,-,TRBV27,TRBJ2-7,TGTGCCACCGGCCTAGGGGGCTACGAGCAGTACTTC,CATGLGGYEQYF
-,-,TRBV6-5,TRBJ1-1,TGTGCCAGCAGTTACCTCGTAGGCGGCACTGAAGCTTTCTTT,CASSYLVGGTEAFF
-,TRBD1,TRBV7-8,TRBJ1-1,TGTGCCAGCAGCTTAGGACAGGGGGCGAAAGCTTTCTTT,CASSLGQGAKAFF
-,-,TRBV10-3,TRBJ1-6,TGTGCCATCAGTGAGTCACCCGGACCCCTCCACTTT,CAISESPGPLHF
-,-,TRBV14,TRBJ2-1,TGTGCCAGCAGCTCCCTGTGGGGGGATGAGCAGTTCTTC,CASSSLWGDEQFF
once,TRBD2,TRBV10-3,TRBJ2-5,TGTGCCATCAGTGAAAGCGGGGGCGGGACCCAGTACTTC,CAISESGGGTQYF
-,TRBD2,TRBV5-1,TRBJ2-1,TGCGCCAGCAGCTTCTTTAGCGGGGGCACCTACAATGAGCAGTTCTTC,CASSFFSGGTYNEQFF
few,-,TRBV21-1,TRBJ2-7,TGTGCCAGCAGCAAAGCGGCAGGCCTTTACGAGCAGTACTTC,CASSKAAGLYEQYF
-,TRBD1,TRBV9,TRBJ1-3,TGTGCCAGCAGCGCCGACAGGGCTGGAAACACCATATATTTT,CASSADRAGNTIYF
-,-,TRBV28,TRBJ2-1,TGTGCCAGCAGTTCACTCCGGGGGGCCCTCTCCTACAATGAGCAGTTCTTC,CASSSLRGALSYNEQFF
-,TRBD2,TRBV7-2,TRBJ2-3,TGTGCCAGCAGCTTAGGCGCTAGCGGCGCAGATACGCAGTATTTT,CASSLGASGADTQYF
few,-,TRBV29-1,TRBJ1-3,TGCAGCGTTGTAAAACAGGGTGGAAACACCATATATTTT,CSVVKQGGNTIYF
-,TRBD1,TRBV5-1,TRBJ1-6,TGCGCCAGCAGCTCTGGACAGGGTGGGAATTCACCCCTCCACTTT,CASSSGQGGNSPLHF
-,TRBD1,TRBV5-3,TRBJ1-2,TGTGCCAGAAGCCGGGCGGGACAGGGGGTTGTTAACTATGGCTACACCTTC,CARSRAGQGVVNYGYTF
once,TRBD1,TRBV6-5,TRBJ1-5,TGTGCCAGCAGACGACAGGGACAGGGCAATCAGCCCCAGCATTTT,CASRRQGQGNQPQHF
-,TRBD1,TRBV5-1,TRBJ1-2,TGCGCCAGCAGGCTCCGGGACAGGGAGAACTATGGCTACACCTTC,CASRLRDRENYGYTF
-,-,TRBV19,TRBJ1-5,TGTGCCAGTAACCCCATAGCCCCGGGAGGTCAGCCCCAGCATTTT,CASNPIAPGGQPQHF